This T cell receptor (beta chain) was profiled in a study of early T cells in non-severe SARS-CoV-2 infection. Unique molecular identifier tags were affixed to discrete cDNA molecules. Using its own MiXCR run on the 5' RACE reads, TCRdb lists one record per CDR3 protein. This table holds approximately 100,000 distinct CDR3 sequences, approximately 11% found once. This clonotype has more than one count but fewer than ten. Its target is not known. Study findings and constraints: Lookups in VDJdb leaned toward anti-spike CD8 responses and missed private and CD4 specificities.

This receptor was obtained from an adult who was a healthcare worker with PCR-confirmed SARS-CoV-2 infection or an uninfected control (not recorded which). The source material was whole blood.

DNA of the CDR3: TGCGCCAGCAGCTTCGTAGGGGACGAGCAGTACTTC. This sequence encodes CASSFVGDEQYF. J is TRBJ2-7 and V is TRBV5-1; TRBD1 is a possible D gene (5 bases). The V gene's germline CDR1 is SGHRS and CDR2 YFSETQ. CDR3 size: 12 residues. V lost 2 bases to trimming and J lost 5 bases, with 8 bases between them. Full variable domain (remainder filled in from reference TRBV5-1 and TRBJ2-7): KAGVTQTPRYLIKTRGQQVTLSCSPISGHRSVSWYQQTPGQGLQFLFEYFSETQRNKGNFPGRFSGRQFSNSRSEMNVSTLELGDSALYLCASSFVGDEQYFGPGTRLTVT.